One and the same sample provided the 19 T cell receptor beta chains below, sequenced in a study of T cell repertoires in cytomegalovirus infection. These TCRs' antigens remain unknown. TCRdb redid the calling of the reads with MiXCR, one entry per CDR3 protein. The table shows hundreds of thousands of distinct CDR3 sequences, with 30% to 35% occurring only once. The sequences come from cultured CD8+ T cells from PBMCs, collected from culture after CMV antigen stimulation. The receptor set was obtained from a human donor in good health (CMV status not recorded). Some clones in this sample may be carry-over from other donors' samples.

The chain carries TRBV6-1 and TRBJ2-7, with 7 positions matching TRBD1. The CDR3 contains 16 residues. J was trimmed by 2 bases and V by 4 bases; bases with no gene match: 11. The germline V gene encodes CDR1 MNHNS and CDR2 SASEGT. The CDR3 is CASSVIDTGQTYEQYF. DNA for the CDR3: TGTGCCAGCAGTGTTATCGACACGGGACAGACCTACGAGCAGTACTTC.

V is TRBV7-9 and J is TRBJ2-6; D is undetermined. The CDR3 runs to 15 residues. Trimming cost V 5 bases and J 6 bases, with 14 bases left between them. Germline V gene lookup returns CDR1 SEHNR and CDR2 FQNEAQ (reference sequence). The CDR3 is CASSHGPGQANVLTF. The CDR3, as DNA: TGTGCCAGCAGCCATGGACCCGGGCAGGCCAACGTCCTGACTTTC.

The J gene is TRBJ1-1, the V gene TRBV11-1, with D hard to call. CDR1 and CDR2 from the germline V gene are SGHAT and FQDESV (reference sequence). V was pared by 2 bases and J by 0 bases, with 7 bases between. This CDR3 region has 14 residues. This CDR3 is CASSLRSLNTEAFF. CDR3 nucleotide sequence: TGTGCCAGCAGCTTAAGAAGTCTGAACACTGAAGCTTTCTTT.

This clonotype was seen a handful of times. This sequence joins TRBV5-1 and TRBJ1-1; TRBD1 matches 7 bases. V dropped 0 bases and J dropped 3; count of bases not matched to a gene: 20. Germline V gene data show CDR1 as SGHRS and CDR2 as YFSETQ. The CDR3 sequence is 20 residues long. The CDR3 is CASSLVFRDKVTGYDTEAFF. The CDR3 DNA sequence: TGCGCCAGCAGCTTGGTGTTTCGGGACAAAGTGACAGGGTACGACACTGAAGCTTTCTTT.

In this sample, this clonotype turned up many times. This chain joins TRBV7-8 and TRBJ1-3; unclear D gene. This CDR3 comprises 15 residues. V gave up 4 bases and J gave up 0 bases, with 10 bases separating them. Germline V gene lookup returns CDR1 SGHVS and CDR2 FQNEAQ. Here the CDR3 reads CASSYRQTSGNTIYF. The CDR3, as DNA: TGTGCCAGCAGCTACCGGCAGACCTCTGGAAACACCATATATTTT.

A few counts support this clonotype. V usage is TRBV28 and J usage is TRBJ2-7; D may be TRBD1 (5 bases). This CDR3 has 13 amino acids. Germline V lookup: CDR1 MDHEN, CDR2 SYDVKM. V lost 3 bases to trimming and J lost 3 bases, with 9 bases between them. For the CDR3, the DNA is TGTGCCAGCAGTTTTCCAGGGAACTACGAGCAGTACGTC. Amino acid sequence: CASSFPGNYEQYV.

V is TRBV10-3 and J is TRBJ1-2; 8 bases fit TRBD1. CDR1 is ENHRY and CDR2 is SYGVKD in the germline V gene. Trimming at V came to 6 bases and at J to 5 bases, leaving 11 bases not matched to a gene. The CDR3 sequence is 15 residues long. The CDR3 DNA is TGTGCCATCAGCACTTGGGACAGGCGAGAATATGGCTACACCTTC. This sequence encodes CAISTWDRREYGYTF.

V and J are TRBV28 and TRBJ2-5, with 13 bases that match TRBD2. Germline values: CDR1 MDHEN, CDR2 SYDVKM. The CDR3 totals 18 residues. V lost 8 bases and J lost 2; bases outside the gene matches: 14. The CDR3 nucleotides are TGTGCCAGCGCCCTCAACCCGGGACTAGCGGGGTTACAAGAGACCCAGTACTTC. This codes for CASALNPGLAGLQETQYF.

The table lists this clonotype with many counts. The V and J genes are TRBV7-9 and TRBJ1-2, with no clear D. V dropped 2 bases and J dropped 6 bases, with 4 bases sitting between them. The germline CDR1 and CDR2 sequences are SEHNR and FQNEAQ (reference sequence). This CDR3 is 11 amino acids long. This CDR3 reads CASSLWDGYTF. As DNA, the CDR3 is TGTGCCAGCAGCTTATGGGATGGCTACACCTTC.

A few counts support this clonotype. The CDR3 sequence is CASSWNSAYKNTGELFF. CDR3 DNA sequence: TGTGCCAGCAGTTGGAACTCTGCTTACAAGAACACCGGGGAGCTGTTTTTT. The V gene is TRBV12-3 or TRBV12-4, the J gene TRBJ2-2; D gene uncertain. V shed 4 bases and J shed 1 base, with 16 bases lying between them. The CDR3 extends over 17 amino acids.

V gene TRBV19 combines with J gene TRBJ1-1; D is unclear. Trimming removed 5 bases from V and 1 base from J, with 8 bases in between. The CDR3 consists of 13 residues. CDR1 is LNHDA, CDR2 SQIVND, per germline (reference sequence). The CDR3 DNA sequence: TGTGCCAGTAGTTTCAGGTCGAACACTGAAGCTTTCTTT. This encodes CASSFRSNTEAFF. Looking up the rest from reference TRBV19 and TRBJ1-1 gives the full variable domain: DGGITQSPKYLFRKEGQNVTLSCEQNLNHDAMYWYRQDPGQGLRLIYYSQIVNDFQKGDIAEGYSVSREKKESFPLTVTSAQKNPTAFYLCASSFRSNTEAFFGQGTRLTVV.

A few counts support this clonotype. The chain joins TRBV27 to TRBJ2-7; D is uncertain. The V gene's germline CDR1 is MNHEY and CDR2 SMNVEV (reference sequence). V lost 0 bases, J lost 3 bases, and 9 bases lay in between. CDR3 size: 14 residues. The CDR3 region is CASSLSSSGYEQYF. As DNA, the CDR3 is TGTGCCAGCAGTTTATCGTCTAGTGGCTACGAGCAGTACTTC.

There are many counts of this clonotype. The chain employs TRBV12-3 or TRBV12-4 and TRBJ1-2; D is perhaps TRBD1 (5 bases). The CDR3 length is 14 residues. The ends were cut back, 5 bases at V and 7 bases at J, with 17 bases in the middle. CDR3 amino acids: CASSESGPRIGYTF. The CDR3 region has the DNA TGTGCCAGCAGTGAATCGGGACCCAGGATTGGCTACACCTTC.

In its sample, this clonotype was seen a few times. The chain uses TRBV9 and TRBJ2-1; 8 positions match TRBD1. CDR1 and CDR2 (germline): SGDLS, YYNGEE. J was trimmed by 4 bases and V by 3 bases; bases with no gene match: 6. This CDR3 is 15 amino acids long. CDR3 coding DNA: TGTGCCAGCAGCGCCTGGACAGGGATATACAATGAGCAGTTCTTC. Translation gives CASSAWTGIYNEQFF. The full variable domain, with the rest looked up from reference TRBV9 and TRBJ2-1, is DSGVTQTPKHLITATGQRVTLRCSPRSGDLSVYWYQQSLDQGLQFLIQYYNGEERAKGNILERFSAQQFPDLHSELNLSSLELGDSALYFCASSAWTGIYNEQFFGPGTRLTVL.

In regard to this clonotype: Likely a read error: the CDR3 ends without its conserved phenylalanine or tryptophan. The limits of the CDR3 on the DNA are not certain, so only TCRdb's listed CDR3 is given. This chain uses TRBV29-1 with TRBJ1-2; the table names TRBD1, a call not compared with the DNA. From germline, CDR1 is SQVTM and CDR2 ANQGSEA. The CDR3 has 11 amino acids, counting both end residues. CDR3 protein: CSAYIGGASIV.

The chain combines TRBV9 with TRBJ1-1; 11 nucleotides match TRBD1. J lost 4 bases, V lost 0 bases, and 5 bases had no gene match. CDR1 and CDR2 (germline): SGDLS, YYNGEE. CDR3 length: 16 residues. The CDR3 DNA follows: TGTGCCAGCAGCGTAGCCGGGACAGGGGGAGGCACTGAAGCTTTCTTT. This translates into CASSVAGTGGGTEAFF.

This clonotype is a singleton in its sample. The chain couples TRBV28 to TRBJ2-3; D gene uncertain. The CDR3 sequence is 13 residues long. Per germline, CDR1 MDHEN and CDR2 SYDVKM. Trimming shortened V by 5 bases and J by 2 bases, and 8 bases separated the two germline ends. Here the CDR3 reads CASSDIPTDTQYF. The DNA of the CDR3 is TGTGCCAGCAGTGATATACCCACAGATACGCAGTATTTT.

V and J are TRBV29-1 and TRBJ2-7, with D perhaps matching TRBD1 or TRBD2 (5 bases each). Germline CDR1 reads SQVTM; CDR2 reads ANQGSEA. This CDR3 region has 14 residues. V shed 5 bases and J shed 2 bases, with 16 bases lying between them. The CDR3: CSVSMAGTTYEQYF. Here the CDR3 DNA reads TGCAGCGTTAGTATGGCAGGGACGACCTACGAGCAGTACTTC.

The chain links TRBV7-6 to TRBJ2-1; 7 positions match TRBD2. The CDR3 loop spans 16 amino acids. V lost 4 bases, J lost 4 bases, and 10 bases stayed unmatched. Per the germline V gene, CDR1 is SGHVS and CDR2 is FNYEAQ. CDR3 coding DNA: TGTGCCAGCAGCTGGACGACTGACGGGGGGTACAATGAGCAGTTCTTC. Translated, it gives CASSWTTDGGYNEQFF.